The source of this T cell receptor (beta chain) is a study of T cell responses to AZD1222 COVID-19 vaccine (dated by TCRdb to the early 2020s). Regarding the research as a whole: AZD1222 recipients given second doses at about 4 weeks or at about 12 weeks were pooled, since spike-specific TCR depth and breadth were not found to differ between the two schedules. TCR sequencing was performed for roughly 250 trial participants, of whom roughly 200 were given two doses of AZD1222 and approximately 25 were given two doses of MenACWY control vaccine. Enrollment into the trials was organized by age into subgroups of 18-55, 56-69 and 70-plus years, and those subgroups contained approximately 160, 26 and 62 TCR-sequenced participants, respectively. Results the study describes overall, beyond this receptor: Participants were mostly white British and included more females than males, and it was suggested by the authors that clonal diversity may have been underestimated. Because no samples from the day 14 peak response were available, repertoires could be characterized only after the peak T cell response. Nearly half of unique spike-specific TCRs reportedly recognized epitopes outside regions mutated in the B.1.351 and B.1.1.7 variants. After two AZD1222 doses, both the breadth and the depth of spike-specific TCRs were significantly higher than at day 0 and than in MenACWY recipients. The 56-69-year group was small, and its depth increase did not reach significance, likely because of low power. Conclusions about previously exposed vaccinees are limited, since just five to seven AZD1222 recipients were seropositive for SARS-CoV-2 at baseline. CD4 TCRs associated with the vaccine covered the entire spike protein, and the dominant responses were in regions 160-218 and 743-854.

About this clone: The target of this receptor is not known. No much larger clone exists at a distance of one base, and base qualities are not known.

The CDR3 regions of human TCRbeta chains were analyzed by immunosequencing. In the original analysis: Repertoire TCRs were matched against a reference library of SARS-CoV-2-specific TCRs generated with the MIRA antigen-specificity platform. Breadth meant the fraction of unique TCRs that were SARS-CoV-2-associated, whereas depth meant the fraction of total T cells that were SARS-CoV-2-associated. Each spike-specific TCR was assigned to its reactive spike region and to a CD4 or CD8 class using the MIRA data. Log10-transformed breadth and depth values were compared by one-way ANOVA with Sidak's multiple comparisons tests. Entries here come from immuneACCESS through TCRdb and include only in-frame sequences with V and J called. Some clones fail to appear in such tables; in the studies checked, an unresolved V gene covers under half of the shortfall, and the cause of the remainder is unknown. V, J and clone size are those of that table, while D and trimming were read from the DNA. The sample includes roughly 100,000 clones, with more than 75% observed a single time. The ten largest clonotypes hold approximately 5.1% of the sample.

CDR1 and CDR2 are read off the germline V gene as MDHEN and SYDVKM. V loses 6 bases at its end and J loses 4 bases; junction bases beyond the gene matches: 2. The CDR3 holds 14 amino acids from the cysteine to the phenylalanine. Only the CDR3 portion is preserved as DNA: 42 bases, with reading frame beginning at the first base. The time point label on this specimen signifies: baseline before first vaccination. Vaccinee samples were obtained from the UK trials COV001 and COV002, which included a single-blind randomized controlled phase 2/3 trial of AZD1222 (ChAdOx1 nCoV-19) in healthy adults. For TCRbeta chain sequencing, PBMC samples were collected from trial participants at day 0 and at day 28 after the second dose.

The source is an adult in good health. The sample here was peripheral blood, taken on day 0 of AZD1222 vaccination. This sequence uses TRBV28 and TRBJ1-6, with 8 bases matching TRBD1. This receptor carries the CDR3 CASSWTGYNSPLHF. The sequenced DNA is TGTGCCAGCAGCTGGACAGGGTATAATTCACCCCTCCACTTT.